Below, one T cell receptor (beta chain) is given with its context. What it binds is unknown. This CDR3 is 17 amino acids long. The germline gives CDR1 MNHNS, CDR2 SASEGT. Trimming pared 4 bases from V and 1 base from J, leaving 18 bases between. 13 Jbeta primers and 60 Vbeta primers were used for the PCR. The repertoire was sequenced with immunoSEQ multiplex PCR; TCRdb's copy has only in-frame clones and lacks some. The data contain approximately 170,000 clones, 85% of them singletons. The donors, nominally healthy at sampling, likely had unrecorded immune exposures. This sample was included in a study of cytomegalovirus exposure and HLA in healthy donors. Study observations and caveats: As a later analysis showed, a missense DCLRE1C variant was linked to trimming of TCR beta V- and J-genes. The classifier, whose performance was assessed in both the original and validation cohorts, reportedly diagnosed cytomegalovirus status with high specificity and sensitivity. Sequencing probably produced one cluster of sequence variants that were highly shared.

This clonotype was obtained from a boy aged 2 to 9 in good health and CMV-seronegative. Input material: PBMCs. This chain connects TRBV6-1 to TRBJ2-3; D is possibly TRBD2 (6 bases). The CDR3 bases are TGTGCCAGCAGTGCACAAATCGGGACTCTTCGCACAGATACGCAGTATTTT. This encodes CASSAQIGTLRTDTQYF.